A selection of T cell receptor beta chains follows, all from one sample in a study of multiple sclerosis patients with progressive multifocal leukoencephalopathy. The table came from immunoSEQ multiplex PCR; TCRdb's copy has only in-frame clones and leaves some out. The sample records approximately 27,000 clones, approximately 85% being singletons. The specimen comprised PBMCs, sampled from a patient treated with natalizumab. Receptors originate from a woman aged 25 to 39 with progressive multifocal leukoencephalopathy. The CDR3 runs from the conserved cysteine through the conserved F or W. A D gene is named only where the DNA matches it firmly. Expanded clones are given a class, and other clones once, few, many or no size at all.

CDR3aa: CASSPETGTKKLFF
CDR3nt: TGTGCCAGCAGCCCAGAAACCGGGACGAAAAAACTGTTTTTT
d_gene: NA
abundance: NA
v_gene: TRBV6-5
j_gene: TRBJ1-4

CDR3aa: CASSQDPPGPPLNEQFF
CDR3nt: TGCGCCAGCAGCCAAGATCCTCCGGGACCTCCCTTAAATGAGCAGTTCTTC
d_gene: NA
abundance: NA
v_gene: TRBV4-1
j_gene: TRBJ2-1

CDR3aa: CASSLLGGTSVVTGELFF
CDR3nt: TGTGCCAGCAGCTTGCTAGGTGGGACTAGCGTGGTGACCGGGGAGCTGTTTTTT
d_gene: TRBD2
abundance: NA
v_gene: TRBV5-4
j_gene: TRBJ2-2

CDR3aa: CATRQSMNTEAFF
CDR3nt: TGTGCCACTCGACAGTCCATGAACACTGAAGCTTTCTTT
d_gene: NA
abundance: NA
v_gene: TRBV19
j_gene: TRBJ1-1

CDR3aa: CALGGHYGYTF
CDR3nt: TGTGCCTTAGGGGGACACTATGGCTACACCTTC
d_gene: NA
abundance: NA
v_gene: TRBV19
j_gene: TRBJ1-2

CDR3aa: CASSLLGTTNEKLFF
CDR3nt: TGTGCCAGCAGTTTATTGGGGACAACTAATGAAAAACTGTTTTTT
d_gene: NA
abundance: NA
v_gene: TRBV27
j_gene: TRBJ1-4

CDR3aa: CASSLGSPKGKNIQYF
CDR3nt: TGTGCCAGCAGCTTAGGTAGCCCGAAGGGCAAAAACATTCAGTACTTC
d_gene: NA
abundance: NA
v_gene: TRBV7-9
j_gene: TRBJ2-4

CDR3aa: CASSLHGSASSGANVLTF
CDR3nt: TGTGCCAGCAGCTTACATGGGAGCGCGAGCTCTGGGGCCAACGTCCTGACTTTC
d_gene: NA
abundance: NA
v_gene: TRBV7-3
j_gene: TRBJ2-6

CDR3aa: CASSYSGLPGSPLHF
CDR3nt: TGTGCCAGCAGTTACTCGGGCCTCCCCGGTTCACCCCTCCACTTT
d_gene: NA
abundance: NA
v_gene: TRBV6-5
j_gene: TRBJ1-6

CDR3aa: CASSPDSTLRTGYTF
CDR3nt: TGTGCCAGCAGCCCAGACTCAACCCTTAGGACGGGCTACACCTTC
d_gene: NA
abundance: NA
v_gene: TRBV7-9
j_gene: TRBJ1-2

CDR3aa: CASPPPGQGKHEQYF
CDR3nt: TGTGCCAGCCCCCCCCCGGGACAGGGTAAACACGAGCAGTACTTC
d_gene: TRBD1
abundance: NA
v_gene: TRBV19
j_gene: TRBJ2-7

CDR3aa: CASSLISAGTDTQYF
CDR3nt: TGCGCCAGCAGCTTGATTAGCGCGGGCACAGATACGCAGTATTTT
d_gene: NA
abundance: NA
v_gene: TRBV5-1
j_gene: TRBJ2-3

CDR3aa: CASSPSRDYEQFF
CDR3nt: TGTGCCAGCTCACCATCGAGGGACTATGAGCAGTTCTTC
d_gene: NA
abundance: once
v_gene: TRBV18
j_gene: TRBJ2-1

CDR3aa: CASSEARRVFRNTEAFF
CDR3nt: TGTGCCAGCAGTGAAGCGCGAAGGGTTTTTAGGAACACTGAAGCTTTCTTT
d_gene: NA
abundance: NA
v_gene: TRBV6-1
j_gene: TRBJ1-1

CDR3aa: CASSSLAGTDTQYF
CDR3nt: TGCGCCAGCAGCTCCTTAGCGGGGACAGATACGCAGTATTTT
d_gene: TRBD2
abundance: NA
v_gene: TRBV5-1
j_gene: TRBJ2-3

CDR3aa: CASSLTNPGEKLFF
CDR3nt: TGCGCCAGCAGCTTGACAAACCCGGGCGAAAAACTGTTTTTT
d_gene: NA
abundance: NA
v_gene: TRBV5-1
j_gene: TRBJ1-4

CDR3aa: CASSPQLAGVGEQFF
CDR3nt: TGTGCCAGCAGCCCTCAACTAGCGGGGGTTGGTGAGCAGTTCTTC
d_gene: TRBD2
abundance: NA
v_gene: TRBV7-3
j_gene: TRBJ2-1

CDR3aa: CASSAGTEAFF
CDR3nt: TGTGCCAGCAGTGCGGGTACTGAAGCTTTCTTT
d_gene: NA
abundance: NA
v_gene: TRBV2
j_gene: TRBJ1-1

CDR3aa: CASSFRPGVSKQPQHF
CDR3nt: TGTGCCAGCAGTTTTCGCCCTGGGGTATCGAAACAGCCCCAGCATTTT
d_gene: NA
abundance: NA
v_gene: TRBV28
j_gene: TRBJ1-5

CDR3aa: CASSLLGNNIQYF
CDR3nt: TGCGCCAGCAGCTTGCTGGGCAATAACATTCAGTACTTC
d_gene: NA
abundance: NA
v_gene: TRBV5-1
j_gene: TRBJ2-4

CDR3aa: CASSEYALQETQYF
CDR3nt: TGTGCCAGCAGTGAATATGCTCTTCAAGAGACCCAGTACTTC
d_gene: NA
abundance: NA
v_gene: TRBV2
j_gene: TRBJ2-5